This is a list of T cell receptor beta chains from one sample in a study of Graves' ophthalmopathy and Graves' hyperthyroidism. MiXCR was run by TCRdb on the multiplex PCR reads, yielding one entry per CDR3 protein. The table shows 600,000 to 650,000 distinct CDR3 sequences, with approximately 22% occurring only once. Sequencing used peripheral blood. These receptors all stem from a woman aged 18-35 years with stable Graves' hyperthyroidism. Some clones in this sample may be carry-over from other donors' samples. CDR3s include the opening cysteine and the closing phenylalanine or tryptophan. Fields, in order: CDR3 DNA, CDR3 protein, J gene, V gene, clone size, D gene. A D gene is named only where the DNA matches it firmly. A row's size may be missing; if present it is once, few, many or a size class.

CDR3 DNA: TGTGCCAGCAGTTACGTTGCGGCGGTTCAAGAGACCCAGTACTTC
CDR3 protein: CASSYVAAVQETQYF
J gene: TRBJ2-5
V gene: TRBV6-5
clone size: many
D gene: NA

CDR3 DNA: TGTGCCAGCAGTGTGGATTCAGATAAGAACACTGAAGCTTTCTTT
CDR3 protein: CASSVDSDKNTEAFF
J gene: TRBJ1-1
V gene: TRBV2
clone size: NA
D gene: NA

CDR3 DNA: TGTGCCAGCAGCCGAGGGACAGGGCGACAAGAGACCCAGTACTTC
CDR3 protein: CASSRGTGRQETQYF
J gene: TRBJ2-5
V gene: TRBV7-3
clone size: NA
D gene: TRBD1

CDR3 DNA: TGTGCCAGCGGCCAACCCGGGACAGGGGTCGCCGGGGAGCTGTTTTTT
CDR3 protein: CASGQPGTGVAGELFF
J gene: TRBJ2-2
V gene: TRBV6-1
clone size: few
D gene: TRBD1

CDR3 DNA: TGTGCCTGGGGGACAGGGAACTATGGCTACACCTTC
CDR3 protein: CAWGTGNYGYTF
J gene: TRBJ1-2
V gene: TRBV30
clone size: many
D gene: TRBD1

CDR3 DNA: TGTGCCAGCAGCTCGATTAGCCTGGGCGGCTACGAGCAGTACTTC
CDR3 protein: CASSSISLGGYEQYF
J gene: TRBJ2-7
V gene: TRBV6-2/TRBV6-3
clone size: many
D gene: NA

CDR3 DNA: TGCGCCAGCAGCATACAGGGGGGTGGCAAAAACATTCAGTACTTC
CDR3 protein: CASSIQGGGKNIQYF
J gene: TRBJ2-4
V gene: TRBV5-1
clone size: many
D gene: TRBD1

CDR3 DNA: TGTGCCAGCACCCCCGGGGGAGCAGTGAAAGAGACCCAGTACTTC
CDR3 protein: CASTPGGAVKETQYF
J gene: TRBJ2-5
V gene: TRBV12-3/TRBV12-4
clone size: NA
D gene: NA

CDR3 DNA: TGTGCCACCAGTGAACAGGGGAATCAGCCCCAGCATTTT
CDR3 protein: CATSEQGNQPQHF
J gene: TRBJ1-5
V gene: TRBV24-1
clone size: many
D gene: TRBD1

CDR3 DNA: TGTGCCTGGAGTACAGGTTCGAACACTGAAGCTTTCTTT
CDR3 protein: CAWSTGSNTEAFF
J gene: TRBJ1-1
V gene: TRBV30
clone size: NA
D gene: NA

CDR3 DNA: TGTGCCAGCGCAAACCCCCAGGCCTACGAGCAGTACTTC
CDR3 protein: CASANPQAYEQYF
J gene: TRBJ2-7
V gene: TRBV12-3/TRBV12-4
clone size: many
D gene: NA

CDR3 DNA: TGCGCCAGCAGCCATGCTCCGGGGGGAGACACTGAAGCTTTCTTT
CDR3 protein: CASSHAPGGDTEAFF
J gene: TRBJ1-1
V gene: TRBV4-1
clone size: NA
D gene: NA

CDR3 DNA: TGTGCCAGCAGTTTATCGGGCAGGGGTACTGAAGCTTTCTTT
CDR3 protein: CASSLSGRGTEAFF
J gene: TRBJ1-1
V gene: TRBV27
clone size: many
D gene: NA

CDR3 DNA: TGTGCCAGCAGTTTACCGGGGGGGCTGCCTCCCTACGAGCAGTACTTC
CDR3 protein: CASSLPGGLPPYEQYF
J gene: TRBJ2-7
V gene: TRBV28
clone size: many
D gene: TRBD2

CDR3 DNA: TGTGCCAGCAGCCAACCAGAGGGGACTCAAGAGACCCAGTACTTC
CDR3 protein: CASSQPEGTQETQYF
J gene: TRBJ2-5
V gene: TRBV3-1
clone size: NA
D gene: NA

CDR3 DNA: TGTGCCAGCAACGGGGGGATACAGGAACCGGCCTACGAGCAGTACTTC
CDR3 protein: CASNGGIQEPAYEQYF
J gene: TRBJ2-7
V gene: TRBV12-3/TRBV12-4
clone size: many
D gene: TRBD2

CDR3 DNA: TGCAGTGCCTTTAGACGGGGGCTGGACTATGGCTACACCTTC
CDR3 protein: CSAFRRGLDYGYTF
J gene: TRBJ1-2
V gene: TRBV20-1
clone size: NA
D gene: NA

CDR3 DNA: TGTGCCAGCAGCACCCCAAAGGACAGTGAAGCTTTCTTT
CDR3 protein: CASSTPKDSEAFF
J gene: TRBJ1-1
V gene: TRBV11-3
clone size: NA
D gene: NA

CDR3 DNA: TGTGCCAGTAGTTACACAGACAGAATACAAGAGACCCAGTACTTC
CDR3 protein: CASSYTDRIQETQYF
J gene: TRBJ2-5
V gene: TRBV19
clone size: many
D gene: NA

CDR3 DNA: TGCAGTGCTGAACCGGGACTAGCCTACGAGCAGTACTTC
CDR3 protein: CSAEPGLAYEQYF
J gene: TRBJ2-7
V gene: TRBV20-1
clone size: many
D gene: TRBD2

CDR3 DNA: TGTGCCAGCACTCAGGGGCGAAACTACGAGCAGTACTTC
CDR3 protein: CASTQGRNYEQYF
J gene: TRBJ2-7
V gene: TRBV27
clone size: NA
D gene: NA

CDR3 DNA: TGTGCCAGCAGTCACGGACGTCAGCTCGCCTACGAGCAGTACTTC
CDR3 protein: CASSHGRQLAYEQYF
J gene: TRBJ2-7
V gene: TRBV12-3/TRBV12-4
clone size: many
D gene: NA

CDR3 DNA: TGCGCCAGCAGCCAAGGATCTAGCGTCTGGACCTACGAGCAGTACTTC
CDR3 protein: CASSQGSSVWTYEQYF
J gene: TRBJ2-7
V gene: TRBV4-1
clone size: few
D gene: NA

CDR3 DNA: TGTGCCAGCAGTTGGGGACATCCTACGAATACTGAAGCTTTCTTT
CDR3 protein: CASSWGHPTNTEAFF
J gene: TRBJ1-1
V gene: TRBV6-2/TRBV6-3
clone size: NA
D gene: NA

CDR3 DNA: TGTGCCAGCAGTTATTCCGGACGGGTAGGAGAGACCCAGTACTTC
CDR3 protein: CASSYSGRVGETQYF
J gene: TRBJ2-5
V gene: TRBV6-5
clone size: NA
D gene: NA

CDR3 DNA: TGCAGCGCCCGACCGTCCTCTGGAAACACCATATATTTT
CDR3 protein: CSARPSSGNTIYF
J gene: TRBJ1-3
V gene: TRBV29-1
clone size: many
D gene: NA

CDR3 DNA: TGCAGTGCTAGAGACCCCGACAGGGGGGCTGGGTACGAGCAGTACTTC
CDR3 protein: CSARDPDRGAGYEQYF
J gene: TRBJ2-7
V gene: TRBV20-1
clone size: many
D gene: TRBD1

CDR3 DNA: TGTGCCAGCAGTTCTCCTACTAGCGGGGGGAGCACCGGGGAGCTGTTTTTT
CDR3 protein: CASSSPTSGGSTGELFF
J gene: TRBJ2-2
V gene: TRBV11-2
clone size: few
D gene: TRBD2

CDR3 DNA: TGTGCCAGCAGATTCCGCGGACAGGGGGCTAATGAGACCCAGTACTTC
CDR3 protein: CASRFRGQGANETQYF
J gene: TRBJ2-5
V gene: TRBV6-2/TRBV6-3
clone size: NA
D gene: TRBD1

CDR3 DNA: TGTGCCAGTAGTATTGGTTTGGGGTTAGGCGAGCAGTACTTC
CDR3 protein: CASSIGLGLGEQYF
J gene: TRBJ2-7
V gene: TRBV19
clone size: many
D gene: NA

CDR3 DNA: TGTGCCAGCAGTTTATGGTTACGGCGGACAGGGTTTCGCATTACTGAAGCTTTCTTT
CDR3 protein: CASSLWLRRTGFRITEAFF
J gene: TRBJ1-1
V gene: TRBV28
clone size: NA
D gene: TRBD1

CDR3 DNA: TGTGCCAGCAATCCTATGGGCAGCCAAGAGACCCAGTACTTC
CDR3 protein: CASNPMGSQETQYF
J gene: TRBJ2-5
V gene: TRBV28
clone size: NA
D gene: NA

CDR3 DNA: TGTGCCAGCAGTGACGGGGGGGGACAGCCCCAGCATTTT
CDR3 protein: CASSDGGGQPQHF
J gene: TRBJ1-5
V gene: TRBV28
clone size: many
D gene: NA

CDR3 DNA: TGCAGCGTTGTTCGGGCAGGGATAAACACCGGGGAGCTGTTTTTT
CDR3 protein: CSVVRAGINTGELFF
J gene: TRBJ2-2
V gene: TRBV29-1
clone size: NA
D gene: NA

CDR3 DNA: TGTGCCAGCAGCTTAAGGGGAACTAGGGAGACCCAGTACTTC
CDR3 protein: CASSLRGTRETQYF
J gene: TRBJ2-5
V gene: TRBV7-6
clone size: many
D gene: NA

CDR3 DNA: TGTGCCAGCAGTTTCAATCAGGGACAGGGGAGGAACACTGAAGCTTTCTTT
CDR3 protein: CASSFNQGQGRNTEAFF
J gene: TRBJ1-1
V gene: TRBV12-3/TRBV12-4
clone size: once
D gene: TRBD1

CDR3 DNA: TGTGCTAGTGGTTTGGAAATGGGGCGGCGGGGGCCCCCCAACTATGGCTACACCTTC
CDR3 protein: CASGLEMGRRGPPNYGYTF
J gene: TRBJ1-2
V gene: TRBV12-5
clone size: few
D gene: NA

CDR3 DNA: TGTGCCAGCTCAGCTCAGTACTCTGGAAACACCATATATTTT
CDR3 protein: CASSAQYSGNTIYF
J gene: TRBJ1-3
V gene: TRBV18
clone size: NA
D gene: NA

CDR3 DNA: TGTGCCATCACCCACAGGGAGAACACTGAAGCTTTCTTT
CDR3 protein: CAITHRENTEAFF
J gene: TRBJ1-1
V gene: TRBV6-1
clone size: NA
D gene: NA

CDR3 DNA: TGCACCGTGGGTTTTAACTATGGCTACACCTTC
CDR3 protein: CTVGFNYGYTF
J gene: TRBJ1-2
V gene: TRBV20-1
clone size: NA
D gene: NA

CDR3 DNA: TGTGCCAGCAGCCAACAGGGTTACTATGGCTACACCTTC
CDR3 protein: CASSQQGYYGYTF
J gene: TRBJ1-2
V gene: TRBV14
clone size: many
D gene: NA

CDR3 DNA: TGTGCCAGCAGTTTAGGGGCAGGGGGCTCTGTCATGAACACTGAAGCTTTCTTT
CDR3 protein: CASSLGAGGSVMNTEAFF
J gene: TRBJ1-1
V gene: TRBV27
clone size: few
D gene: TRBD1

CDR3 DNA: TGTGCCTGCCAAGGGCGTTTATGGGCGACCCAGTACTTC
CDR3 protein: CACQGRLWATQYF
J gene: TRBJ2-5
V gene: TRBV30
clone size: many
D gene: NA

CDR3 DNA: TGTGCCAGCAGTCTCCGTAGGGGCTTAGGAGGCTACACCTTC
CDR3 protein: CASSLRRGLGGYTF
J gene: TRBJ1-2
V gene: TRBV12-3/TRBV12-4
clone size: many
D gene: NA

CDR3 DNA: TGTGCCAGCAGTTACTCGTGGATCCGGGACGTGTCTGAAGCTTTCTTT
CDR3 protein: CASSYSWIRDVSEAFF
J gene: TRBJ1-1
V gene: TRBV6-5
clone size: many
D gene: NA

CDR3 DNA: TGTGCCAGCAGTCCAGGGGTGGGGAACACCGGGGAGCTGTTTTTT
CDR3 protein: CASSPGVGNTGELFF
J gene: TRBJ2-2
V gene: TRBV6-1
clone size: NA
D gene: NA

CDR3 DNA: TGTGCCAGCAGCCTAGCGGAGGCCTACGAGCAGTACTTC
CDR3 protein: CASSLAEAYEQYF
J gene: TRBJ2-7
V gene: TRBV6-1
clone size: NA
D gene: TRBD2

CDR3 DNA: TGCAGTGCTAGTGCAGCGGAGAACATTCAGTACTTC
CDR3 protein: CSASAAENIQYF
J gene: TRBJ2-4
V gene: TRBV20-1
clone size: many
D gene: NA

CDR3 DNA: TGTGCCAGCAGTTTACCCGGGACAGGGGGCGCGTCTCAGCCCCAGCATTTT
CDR3 protein: CASSLPGTGGASQPQHF
J gene: TRBJ1-5
V gene: TRBV28
clone size: NA
D gene: TRBD1